A single T cell receptor (beta chain) is shown here with its context. TCRdb re-called the 5' RACE reads and gives one entry per CDR3 protein, without DNA. Its table records 550,000 to 600,000 distinct CDR3 sequences. The sample belongs to a study of T cells expressing NK-cell markers. The CDR3 spans 13 residues. Germline lookup yields CDR1 WNHNN and CDR2 SYGVQD (reference sequence). Sample: blood T cells: a sorted CD56 or NKG2C T cell subset, CD4+ or CD8+ T cells, or bulk PBMC T cells (not recorded which). The origin of this receptor is a man younger than 30 in good health. The V gene is TRBV10-1, the J gene TRBJ2-1; TCRdb proposes TRBD2, but this gene call is untestable without DNA. CDR3 in amino acids: CASRERTSGEQFF.